These 14 T cell receptor beta chains were all obtained from the same sample, sequenced in a study of blood T cell repertoires in COVID-19 (dated by TCRdb to 2019 to 2021). Libraries were made using the immunoSEQ multiplex PCR assay. Drawn from immuneACCESS, this table holds only the in-frame rearrangements with V and J called that TCRdb kept. Clones are partly lost; checked studies trace under half to an unresolved V gene and leave the rest unexplained. The sample table lists 150,000 to 200,000 clones, more than 70% of them with a count of one. Of the sample, roughly 6% falls within the top ten clones. The sample comprised peripheral blood. These receptors came from a man between 35 and 55 years old with active or convalescent COVID-19.

The chain combines TRBV13 with TRBJ1-5, with D unclear. V dropped 10 bases and J dropped 4 bases, with 11 bases sitting between them. The CDR3 is 12 residues long. Germline V CDR1 and CDR2: PRHDT, FYEKMQ (reference sequence). CDR3 loop: CATGEGNQPQHF. The CDR3 DNA follows: TGTGCCACCGGGGAGGGAAATCAGCCCCAGCATTTT.

The V gene is TRBV2, the J gene TRBJ1-4; possibly TRBD1 for D (6 bases). CDR1 is SNHLY and CDR2 is FYNNEI in the germline V gene. CDR3 length: 15 residues. Trimming took 6 bases from V and 3 from J, leaving 14 bases between them. Written as DNA, the CDR3 is TGTGCCAGCAGACCCTCAGGGGTAGCTAATGAAAAACTGTTTTTT. Protein: CASRPSGVANEKLFF. Together with reference TRBV2 and TRBJ1-4, the CDR3 gives the full variable domain: EPEVTQTPSHQVTQMGQEVILRCVPISNHLYFYWYRQILGQKVEFLVSFYNNEISEKSEIFDDQFSVERPDGSNFTLKIRSTKLEDSAMYFCASRPSGVANEKLFFGSGTQLSVL.

This clone was detected once. This chain uses TRBV27 with TRBJ1-2; D is uncertain. Germline V gene data show CDR1 as MNHEY and CDR2 as SMNVEV (reference sequence). The CDR3 contains 14 residues. V was clipped by 6 bases and J by 4 bases, with 15 bases between them. CDR3 in amino acids: CASRGYQSLYGYTF. CDR3 bases: TGTGCCAGCAGGGGCTATCAGAGTCTCTATGGCTACACCTTC.

This chain joins TRBV11-3 and TRBJ1-3; D is perhaps TRBD1 (6 bases). Germline CDR1 SGHNT, CDR2 YENEEA. V was clipped by 3 bases and J by 3 bases, with 18 bases between them. The CDR3 consists of 17 residues. The CDR3 nucleotides are TGTGCCAGCAGCTTCCAGACAGGCTCACCTAGTGGAAACACCATATATTTT. This sequence encodes CASSFQTGSPSGNTIYF.

The rearrangement uses TRBV3-1 (or the pseudogene TRBV3-2) and TRBJ1-3, with D unclear. The ends were cut back, 8 bases at V and 4 bases at J, with 15 bases in the middle. Germline assignment: CDR1 LGHDT and CDR2 YNNKEL (reference sequence). The length of the CDR3 is 14 residues. The CDR3 DNA reads TGTGCCAGCGGTCAACCAACGAGGGGAAACACCATATATTTT. It specifies CASGQPTRGNTIYF.

This sequence joins TRBV4-3 and TRBJ2-1; TRBD2 aligns across 11 bases. The CDR3 has 16 residues. In germline, CDR1 is LGHNA, CDR2 YSLEER. The junction had 7 bases not matched to a gene; V was cut back by 3 bases and J by 6 bases. CDR3 sequence (DNA): TGCGCCAGCAGCCAGCGAGTAGCGGGGGGGGGCAATGAGCAGTTCTTC. This translates into CASSQRVAGGGNEQFF.

This clone showed up just once. The chain has TRBV27 and TRBJ2-3, with unresolved D. The CDR3 has 15 residues. The germline CDR1 and CDR2 sequences are MNHEY and SMNVEV (reference sequence). V shed 2 bases and J shed 7 bases, with 16 bases lying between them. Here the CDR3 reads CASSLSGPAPHTQYF. Written as DNA, the CDR3 is TGTGCCAGCAGTTTAAGTGGGCCCGCCCCGCATACGCAGTATTTT.

This chain links TRBV7-9 with TRBJ2-1; 7 bases are shared with TRBD2. The CDR3 is made up of 16 amino acids. The ends lost 5 bases at V and 6 bases at J; junction bases unmatched: 13. Germline CDR1 is SEHNR and CDR2 is FQNEAQ (reference sequence). This CDR3 reads CASSGGVQRGLNEQFF. The CDR3 DNA is TGTGCCAGCAGCGGAGGCGTCCAGCGGGGACTCAATGAGCAGTTCTTC.

This CDR3 is CASSRRDTGYEQYF. As DNA, the CDR3 is TGTGCCAGCAGCCGCCGGGACACCGGCTACGAGCAGTACTTC. The chain joins TRBV3-1 (or the pseudogene TRBV3-2) to TRBJ2-7; D might be TRBD1 (6 bases). The CDR3 totals 14 residues. V was pared by 4 bases and J by 3 bases, with 13 bases between. The germline CDR1 and CDR2 sequences are LGHDT and YNNKEL (reference sequence).

This clone was detected once. V is TRBV11-2 and J is TRBJ1-4, with D maybe TRBD1 (5 bases). The germline CDR1 and CDR2 sequences are SGHAT and FQNNGV. CDR3 size: 15 residues. V was cut by 3 bases and J by 6 bases, with 14 bases left in between. CDR3: CASSLDRTRDEKLFF. The CDR3 DNA reads TGTGCCAGCAGCTTGGACCGGACCAGGGATGAAAAACTGTTTTTT.

The chain has TRBV5-8 and TRBJ1-1; 9 bases are shared with TRBD1. This CDR3 comprises 15 residues. The germline CDR1 and CDR2 sequences are SGHTS and YDEGEE. V gave up 0 bases and J gave up 5 bases; unmatched junction bases: 5. The CDR3 loop is CASSLVADRGTEAFF. The CDR3, as DNA: TGTGCCAGCAGCTTGGTCGCGGACAGGGGTACTGAAGCTTTCTTT. Complete variable domain (other parts from reference TRBV5-8 and TRBJ1-1): EAGVTQSPTHLIKTRGQQATLRCSPISGHTSVYWYQQALGLGLQFLLWYDEGEERNRGNFPPRFSGRQFPNYSSELNVNALELEDSALYLCASSLVADRGTEAFFGQGTRLTVV.

The rearrangement joins TRBV7-6 to TRBJ2-3; D remains ambiguous. Germline V lookup: CDR1 SGHVS, CDR2 FNYEAQ. This CDR3 comprises 14 residues. V was cut by 4 bases and J by 6 bases, with 14 bases left in between. The CDR3: CASSSATSWDTQYF. The CDR3 bases are TGTGCCAGCAGCTCCGCTACCTCATGGGATACGCAGTATTTT.

The rearrangement uses TRBV19 and TRBJ1-4, with a weak D call TRBD1 (5 bases). There are 14 residues in the CDR3. The germline gives CDR1 LNHDA, CDR2 SQIVND (reference sequence). V was pared by 7 bases and J by 8 bases, with 17 bases between. This CDR3 reads CASKNRWAEEKLFF. For the CDR3, the DNA is TGTGCCAGTAAGAACAGGTGGGCAGAAGAAAAACTGTTTTTT.

This chain joins TRBV19 and TRBJ2-3, with 10 bases lining up with TRBD1. The germline V gene has CDR1 LNHDA and CDR2 SQIVND (reference sequence). After removal of 2 bases from V and 4 bases from J, the junction contained 6 bases not matched to a gene. The CDR3 loop spans 16 amino acids. The CDR3 reads CASSIRDRGWADTQYF. For the CDR3, the DNA is TGTGCCAGTAGTATACGGGACAGGGGTTGGGCAGATACGCAGTATTTT.